One T cell receptor beta chain is described in this entry. This specimen comes from a study of identical twins. Using its own MiXCR run on the 5' RACE reads, TCRdb lists one record per CDR3 protein. The sample has some 730,000 distinct CDR3 sequences, 18% seen once; the top ten hold around 13%. CDR1 and CDR2 from the germline V gene are SGHTA and FQGNSA. Trimming took off 1 base at V and 1 base at J, with 10 bases between the two ends. The CDR3 totals 15 residues. These data were also filed under a second study, of T cells expressing NK-cell markers. From that report: Dominant NKG2C+ clonotypes accounted for roughly 1.0-8% of CD8+ T cells in more than 5 donors.

Sequencing was carried out using PBMCs. This receptor was taken from a woman aged 18-29 years in good health. The J gene is TRBJ1-2, the V gene TRBV7-2; D uncertain. This CDR3 reads CASSLGIPVNYGYTF. Here the CDR3 DNA reads TGTGCCAGCAGCTTAGGCATCCCCGTTAACTATGGCTACACCTTC.